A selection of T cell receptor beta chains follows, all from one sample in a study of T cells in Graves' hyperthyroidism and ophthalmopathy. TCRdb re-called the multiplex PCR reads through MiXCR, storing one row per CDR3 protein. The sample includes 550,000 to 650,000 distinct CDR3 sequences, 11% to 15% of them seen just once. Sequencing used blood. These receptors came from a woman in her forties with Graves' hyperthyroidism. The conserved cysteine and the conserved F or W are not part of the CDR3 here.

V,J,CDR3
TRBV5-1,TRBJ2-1,ASSLGGTSGFNEQF
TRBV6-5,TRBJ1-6,ASSYREDSPLH
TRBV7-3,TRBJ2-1,ASSSRTSGSRDEQF
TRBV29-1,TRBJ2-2,SVEGTTVPNTGELF
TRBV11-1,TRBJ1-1,ASSLPGRVLNTEAF
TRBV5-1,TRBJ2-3,ASSLDLAGEADTQY
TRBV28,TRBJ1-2,ASREQGQMNYGYT
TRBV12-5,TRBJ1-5,ASGKGDFGNQPQH
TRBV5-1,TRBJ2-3,ASEKGDTQY
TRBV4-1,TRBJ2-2,ASSQAGGGLF
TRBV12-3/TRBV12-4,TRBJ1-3,ASSLDRTNSGNTIY
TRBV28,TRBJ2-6,ASSRMSGANVLT
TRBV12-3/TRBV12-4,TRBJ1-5,ASRLTGIPNQPQH
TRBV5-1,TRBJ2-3,ASSLDDADTQY
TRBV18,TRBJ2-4,ASSPDRDIQY
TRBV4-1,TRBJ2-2,ASSQGRAGWNTGELF
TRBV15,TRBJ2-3,ATSPGVTDTQY
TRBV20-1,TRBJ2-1,SARRQPSYNEQF
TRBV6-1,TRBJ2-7,ASSEAGTVSYEQY
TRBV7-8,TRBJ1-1,ASGLVHTEAF
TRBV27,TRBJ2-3,ATPTGFGDTQY
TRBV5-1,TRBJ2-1,ASSKGQGAHEQF
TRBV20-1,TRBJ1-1,SAPGGGGTEAF
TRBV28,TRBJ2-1,ASSFWTSGRDQRNEQF
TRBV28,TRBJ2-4,ASSLDGLLAKNIQY
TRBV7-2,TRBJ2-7,ASSSGLALYEQY
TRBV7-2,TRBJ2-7,ASSFRTGDEQY
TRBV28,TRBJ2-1,ASTPGQGGSYSEQF
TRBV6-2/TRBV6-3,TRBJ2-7,ASRLAGEYEQC
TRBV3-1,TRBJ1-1,ASSQDSSTEAF
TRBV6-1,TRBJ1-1,ASSPGGWTEAF
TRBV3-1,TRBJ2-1,ASSRPGISSYNEQF
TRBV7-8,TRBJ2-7,ASSTSREQY
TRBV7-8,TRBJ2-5,ASRPRQGLVETQY
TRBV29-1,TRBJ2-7,SVGSGGSSYEQY
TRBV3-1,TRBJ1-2,ASSQEGTVYGYT
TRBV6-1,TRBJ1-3,ASSGRDSRGNTIY
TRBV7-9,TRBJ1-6,ASGITGVGSPLH
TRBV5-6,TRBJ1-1,ASSNTQHRGWGTEAF
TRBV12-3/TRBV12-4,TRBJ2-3,ASSTLAGGTDTQY
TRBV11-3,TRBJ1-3,ASSLIIRADSGNTIY
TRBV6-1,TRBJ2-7,ASRDTGTATYEQY
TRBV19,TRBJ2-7,ASSQAEGALSYEQY
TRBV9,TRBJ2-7,ASSVTAGGGEQY
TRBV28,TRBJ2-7,ASSRPGTGVTEQY
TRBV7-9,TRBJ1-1,ASSLNADGAF
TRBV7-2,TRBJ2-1,ASSLVGSGASDSYNEQF
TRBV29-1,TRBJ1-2,SVVEKGDRVFGGYT
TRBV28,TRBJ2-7,ASSLPGLAGDEQY
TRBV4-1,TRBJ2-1,ASSQDNSYNEQF
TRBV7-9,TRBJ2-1,ASSLAGGVSNEQF
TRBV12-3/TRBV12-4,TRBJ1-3,ASSFGSTSGNTIY
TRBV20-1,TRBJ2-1,SARSIAGGFNEQF
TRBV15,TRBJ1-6,ATSRVGTGSSPLH
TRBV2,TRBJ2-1,ASEGPRGQF
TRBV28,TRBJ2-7,ASSLTKLVASGRPRSYEQY
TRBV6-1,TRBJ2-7,ASSVWSGDVEQY